Here is one T cell receptor beta chain with its context. What it binds is not known. Data came from immunoSEQ multiplex PCR; TCRdb stores just in-frame clones and leaves some out. The sample includes under 45,000 clones, roughly 65% of them seen just once. Genomic DNA in an amount of approximately 2.2 micrograms was extracted from cryopreserved PBMCs and used for the preparation of TCR beta libraries. The data are from a study of cytotoxic CD8 clonotypes in ibrutinib-treated CLL. About the research overall: Patients gave response samples after a median approximately 11 months of treatment, range 6 to 36. The study recorded mean values of about 260,000 productive templates and 90,000 to 100,000 productive rearrangements per sample.

Germline V gene lookup returns CDR1 GTSNPN and CDR2 SVGIG (reference sequence). This CDR3 comprises 15 residues. V lost 2 bases and J 12 bases, leaving 23 bases between the germline ends. Findings and limits, study-wide: Measured clonality at baseline was greater than in age-matched healthy donors and tracked with circulating CD8+ T-cell counts.

The sequencing used PBMCs, collected at disease progression, from a patient treated with ibrutinib. The chain combines TRBV30 with TRBJ2-1; tentative D call: TRBD2 (6 bases). This receptor was identified in a human donor with chronic lymphocytic leukemia. The CDR3 DNA sequence: TGTGCCTGGAGTATCCCGGCGGGAAGGGCTATGGGGCAGTTCTTC. It translates to CAWSIPAGRAMGQFF. The full variable domain, with the rest looked up from reference TRBV30 and TRBJ2-1, is SQTIHQWPATLVQPVGSPLSLECTVEGTSNPNLYWYRQAAGRGLQLLFYSVGIGQISSEVPQNLSASRPQDRQFILSSKKLLLSDSGFYLCAWSIPAGRAMGQFFGPGTRLTVL.